This TCR beta chain is from a study of cytomegalovirus exposure and HLA in healthy donors. The germline V gene encodes CDR1 MNHNS and CDR2 SASEGT. V was cut by 5 bases and J by 7 bases, with 18 bases left in between. The CDR3 spans 15 residues. This PCR relied on a set of 60 Vbeta primers and 13 Jbeta primers. Assay used: immunoSEQ multiplex PCR; TCRdb lists only in-frame clones, some missing. There are approximately 150,000 clones in the sample; over 75% occur only once, and more than 1.5% lies in the top ten. The rearrangement uses TRBV6-1 and TRBJ2-1, with D hard to call. Sequenced input: PBMCs. This clonotype was obtained from a human donor in good health. CDR3 protein: CASSRDHYAMNEQFF. CDR3 nucleotides: TGTGCCAGCAGTCGAGACCACTATGCTATGAATGAGCAGTTCTTC.